Shown below are 7 T cell receptor beta chains from a single sample sequenced in a study of STAT3 mutations in large granular lymphocyte leukemia. Notes on the study in general: In T-cell large granular lymphocyte leukemia, about half of patients showed multiple immunodominant subclonotypes.

Repertoires were generated with immunoSEQ multiplex PCR, while TCRdb's copy carries only in-frame clones and drops some. This table holds 25,000 to 30,000 clones, about 74% found once. Their recognized antigens are unknown. Sequencing was carried out using peripheral blood mononuclear cells. These receptors were taken from a woman aged 45-65 years with T-cell large granular lymphocyte leukemia. Some clones in this sample may be carry-over from other donors' samples.

The V gene is TRBV6-5, the J gene TRBJ2-5; possible D gene TRBD1, 5 bases. The CDR3 consists of 16 residues. Germline V CDR1 and CDR2: MNHEY, SVGAGI. The ends were cut back, 0 bases at V and 2 bases at J, with 13 bases in the middle. In DNA form, the CDR3 reads TGTGCCAGCAGTTACTCGATACAGGCCCCTCAAGAGACCCAGTACTTC. Translated: CASSYSIQAPQETQYF.

The chain has TRBV12-5 and TRBJ1-5; D possibly corresponds to TRBD1 (6 bases). CDR1 and CDR2 (germline): LGHNT, FRNRAP. This CDR3 is 14 amino acids long. V lost 3 bases and J lost 6, with 12 bases in between. The CDR3 region has the DNA TGTGCTAGTGGTTTAGGGGGAACGTCTCAGCCCCAGCATTTT. This encodes CASGLGGTSQPQHF.

This clone has only a few counts. J is TRBJ2-1 and V is TRBV4-1; a weak D match, TRBD2 (6 bases). CDR3 length equals 15 residues. Trimming took 4 bases from V and 5 from J, leaving 15 bases between them. Germline values: CDR1 MGHRA, CDR2 YSYEKL. CDR3 sequence: CASSPAPGTHNEQFF. The DNA for the CDR3 is TGCGCCAGCAGCCCGGCGCCCGGGACTCACAATGAGCAGTTCTTC.

This sequence joins TRBV5-4 and TRBJ1-2; D might be TRBD1 (6 bases). This CDR3 has 15 amino acids. Deletions cut 2 bases from V and 5 bases from J, with 16 bases between. The germline V gene encodes CDR1 SGHNT and CDR2 YYREEE (reference sequence). In nucleotides, the CDR3 is TGTGCCAGCAGCTTTCGGTCAGGGGACCCGTATGGCTACACCTTC. Protein product: CASSFRSGDPYGYTF.

The chain links TRBV28 to TRBJ1-6; 7 bases match TRBD1. CDR3 length: 16 residues. J gave up 4 bases and V 10 bases, and 13 bases lay outside the gene matches. Germline values: CDR1 MDHEN, CDR2 SYDVKM. The CDR3 is CAIQNRDSFYNSPLHF. The CDR3 nucleotides are TGTGCCATCCAGAACAGGGACAGCTTTTATAATTCACCCCTCCACTTT.

This clone was counted once. The chain is built from TRBV7-8 and TRBJ1-5, with D unclear. The CDR3 loop spans 15 amino acids. The germline V and J ends were trimmed by 1 base and 6 bases, with 13 bases remaining between them. From germline, CDR1 is SGHVS and CDR2 FQNEAQ. The CDR3 loop reads CASSLEGQGGQPQHF. The CDR3 DNA follows: TGTGCCAGCAGCTTAGAAGGTCAAGGCGGTCAGCCCCAGCATTTT.

CDR3 protein: CASRAGGAKNIQYF. As DNA, the CDR3 is TGTGCCAGCAGAGCAGGGGGGGCCAAAAACATTCAGTACTTC. The chain employs TRBV6-1 and TRBJ2-4; D is possibly TRBD1 (7 bases). V was cut by 6 bases and J by 1 base, with 10 bases left in between. From germline, CDR1 is MNHNS and CDR2 SASEGT. The CDR3 sequence is 14 residues long.